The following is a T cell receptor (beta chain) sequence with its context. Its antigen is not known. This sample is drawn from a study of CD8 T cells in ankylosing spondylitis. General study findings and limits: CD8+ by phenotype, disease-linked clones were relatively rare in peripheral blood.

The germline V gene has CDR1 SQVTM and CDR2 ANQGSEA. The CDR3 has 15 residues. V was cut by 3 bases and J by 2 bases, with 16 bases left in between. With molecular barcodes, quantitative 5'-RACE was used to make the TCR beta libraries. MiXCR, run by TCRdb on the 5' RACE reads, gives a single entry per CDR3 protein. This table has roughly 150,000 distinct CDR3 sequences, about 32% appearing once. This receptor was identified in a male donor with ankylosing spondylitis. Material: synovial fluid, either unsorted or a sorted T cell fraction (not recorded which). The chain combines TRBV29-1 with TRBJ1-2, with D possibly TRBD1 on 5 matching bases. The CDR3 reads CSVENFPWGNYGYTF. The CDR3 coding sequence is TGCAGCGTTGAGAACTTCCCCTGGGGCAACTATGGCTACACCTTC. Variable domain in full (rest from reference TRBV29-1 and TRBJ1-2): SAVISQKPSRDICQRGTSLTIQCQVDSQVTMMFWYRQQPGQSLTLIATANQGSEATYESGFVIDKFPISRPNLTFSTLTVSNMSPEDSSIYLCSVENFPWGNYGYTFGSGTRLTVV.